This T cell receptor beta chain appears in the sequencing data of a study of shared clonotypes between healthy human individuals. Regarding the study as a whole: Rarefaction demonstrated incomplete sorted-subset sequencing despite large depth. The study found lower generation probabilities in non-shared clonotypes than in those shared by all four donors.

Concerning this clone itself: Its antigen is still unknown.

Genomic DNA belonging to each subset was distributed in equal measure over several immunoSEQ plates. Sequencing used immunoSEQ multiplex PCR; TCRdb keeps in-frame clones, though not all of them. The profile shows about 1.4 million clones, around 95% of them singletons. The source material was naive CD4+ T cells sorted from blood. Sample subset: CD45RA+ positively selected. This clonotype was sampled from a young man in good health.

CDR3 in DNA: TGCGCCAGCAGACCTCCGGGACAGGGCGTAGTGTACGAGCAGTACTTC. Amino acids: CASRPPGQGVVYEQYF. The rearrangement links TRBV5-1 to TRBJ2-7; 9 bases agree with TRBD1. CDR3 length: 16 amino acids. Germline CDR1 and CDR2: SGHRS and YFSETQ. Unmatched junction bases numbered 13, after V lost 5 bases and J lost 4 bases.